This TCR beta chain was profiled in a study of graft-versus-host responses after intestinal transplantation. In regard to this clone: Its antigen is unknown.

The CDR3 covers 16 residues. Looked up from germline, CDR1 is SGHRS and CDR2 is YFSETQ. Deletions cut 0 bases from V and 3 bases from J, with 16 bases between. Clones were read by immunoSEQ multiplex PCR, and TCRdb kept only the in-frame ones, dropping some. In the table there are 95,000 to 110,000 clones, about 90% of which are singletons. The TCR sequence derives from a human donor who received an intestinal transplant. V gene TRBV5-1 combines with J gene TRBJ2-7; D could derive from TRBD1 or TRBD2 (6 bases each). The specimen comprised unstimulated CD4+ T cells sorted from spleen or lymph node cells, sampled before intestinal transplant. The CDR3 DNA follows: TGCGCCAGCAGCTTGGCCGGGGGCAGGGGAGGCTACGAGCAGTACTTC. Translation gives CASSLAGGRGGYEQYF.